Below are 18 T cell receptor beta chains sequenced from a single sample in a study of radiotherapy plus CTLA-4 blockade in lung cancer. Profiled with immunoSEQ multiplex PCR; TCRdb holds only in-frame clones, not every one. The sample consists of approximately 41,000 clones, 70% to 80% of them appearing once. The specimen was peripheral blood, collected from a patient treated with radiotherapy plus ipilimumab. The receptor set was obtained from a human donor with non-small cell lung cancer who had stable disease on radiotherapy plus ipilimumab.

The chain couples TRBV7-3 to TRBJ2-7, with D perhaps TRBD1 (6 bases). This CDR3 is 17 amino acids long. With 1 base removed from V and 2 bases from J, the gap between germline ends came to 18 bases. Germline CDR1 is SGHTA and CDR2 is FQGTGA. The CDR3 DNA reads as TGTGCCAGCAGCTTAAATCGCGGTCAGGGGCCCACCTACGAGCAGTACTTC. Translation: CASSLNRGQGPTYEQYF.

The CDR3: CASSGPAGYNEQFF. The CDR3 nucleotides are TGTGCCAGCAGCGGCCCCGCGGGGTACAATGAGCAGTTCTTC. The rearrangement links TRBV9 to TRBJ2-1, with a weak D call TRBD2 (6 bases). Germline V gene data show CDR1 as SGDLS and CDR2 as YYNGEE. This CDR3 comprises 14 residues. With 3 bases removed from V and 4 bases from J, the gap between germline ends came to 11 bases.

V and J are TRBV15 and TRBJ1-1, with 7 bases aligning to TRBD1. Unmatched junction bases numbered 11, after V lost 4 bases and J lost 12 bases. The CDR3 sequence is 13 residues long. The germline V gene has CDR1 LNHNV and CDR2 YYDKDF (reference sequence). The CDR3 here is CATSMEGAREPFF. DNA for the CDR3: TGTGCCACCAGCATGGAGGGGGCGCGAGAACCTTTCTTT.

The V call is TRBV5-1, the J call TRBJ2-1; 11 positions match TRBD1. The CDR3 loop spans 14 amino acids. Trimming took 5 bases from V and 6 from J; bases not matched to a gene: 4. Germline CDR1 reads SGHRS; CDR2 reads YFSETQ. CDR3 region: CASRGDRGINEQFF. The CDR3, as DNA: TGCGCCAGCAGGGGGGACAGGGGGATCAATGAGCAGTTCTTC.

The V gene is TRBV5-6, the J gene TRBJ2-7, with D perhaps matching TRBD2 (5 bases). Looked up from germline, CDR1 is SGHDT and CDR2 is YYEEEE. The CDR3 has 11 residues. V was trimmed by 4 bases and J by 3 bases, leaving 5 bases between them. The chain's CDR3 is CASSGSYEQYF. The CDR3 coding sequence is TGTGCCAGCAGCGGGAGCTACGAGCAGTACTTC.

This clone has just a few counts. The rearrangement links TRBV25-1 to TRBJ2-1, with D tentatively TRBD1 (6 bases). CDR1 is MGHDK and CDR2 is SYGVNS in the germline V gene. The CDR3 covers 14 residues. V dropped 4 bases and J dropped 3 bases, with 10 bases sitting between them. The CDR3 nucleotides are TGTGCCAGCAGTGCCCGGGACAACTACAATGAGCAGTTCTTC. It is translated as CASSARDNYNEQFF.

This chain's CDR3 is CASSLVAENTEAFF. CDR3 bases: TGCGCCAGCAGCTTGGTCGCGGAGAACACTGAAGCTTTCTTT. The genes are TRBV5-1 and TRBJ1-1, with D hard to call. The CDR3 contains 14 residues. Germline CDR1 reads SGHRS; CDR2 reads YFSETQ. The V gene lost 0 bases and the J gene lost 1 base, with 7 bases spanning the gap.

The chain couples TRBV7-2 to TRBJ1-2; D not resolved. The CDR3 contains 13 residues. Germline CDR1 SGHTA, CDR2 FQGNSA. V was cut by 3 bases and J by 8 bases, with 13 bases left in between. CDR3 nucleotides: TGTGCCAGCAGCTTCGCCATTGATGAGGGCTACACCTTC. Its protein product is CASSFAIDEGYTF.

This rearrangement joins TRBV25-1 to TRBJ2-1; D might be TRBD1 (5 bases). V was cut by 9 bases and J by 1 base, with 13 bases left in between. This CDR3 region has 14 residues. Germline V gene lookup returns CDR1 MGHDK and CDR2 SYGVNS. As DNA, the CDR3 is TGTGCCAGTACCACAGGTCAATCCTACAATGAGCAGTTCTTC. Its protein product is CASTTGQSYNEQFF.

In DNA form, the CDR3 reads TGCAGCTTTCGGGGGAACCCCGCCGAGACCCAGTACTTC. This codes for CSFRGNPAETQYF. The rearrangement uses TRBV29-1 and TRBJ2-5; D might be TRBD2 (6 bases). CDR1 and CDR2 (germline): SQVTM, ANQGSEA. The CDR3 contains 13 residues. V gave up 8 bases and J gave up 5 bases, with 18 bases separating them. Full variable domain (outside the CDR3, taken from reference TRBV29-1 and TRBJ2-5): SAVISQKPSRDICQRGTSLTIQCQVDSQVTMMFWYRQQPGQSLTLIATANQGSEATYESGFVIDKFPISRPNLTFSTLTVSNMSPEDSSIYLCSFRGNPAETQYFGPGTRLLVL.

The rearrangement links TRBV19 to TRBJ2-5; 7 bases match TRBD2. From germline, CDR1 is LNHDA and CDR2 SQIVND (reference sequence). CDR3 length equals 13 residues. V dropped 6 bases and J dropped 1; count of bases not matched to a gene: 2. CDR3 amino acids: CASSGGIQETQYF. The CDR3, as DNA: TGTGCCAGTAGCGGGGGGATCCAAGAGACCCAGTACTTC.

CDR3 bases: TGTGCCACCCCCCCTACGGAGACCCAGTACTTC. As protein: CATPPTETQYF. This chain joins TRBV19 and TRBJ2-5; no definite D call. V lost 10 bases and J 5 bases, leaving 11 bases between the germline ends. The CDR3 length is 11 residues. The V gene's germline CDR1 is LNHDA and CDR2 SQIVND (reference sequence).

This sequence joins TRBV5-1 and TRBJ1-1; D is possibly TRBD1 (6 bases). Germline CDR1 SGHRS, CDR2 YFSETQ. This CDR3 spans 15 amino acids. The V gene lost 4 bases and the J gene lost 5 bases, with 18 bases spanning the gap. The CDR3 spells CASSTGQQRGTEAFF. The CDR3 DNA sequence: TGCGCCAGCAGCACGGGACAACAGCGGGGTACTGAAGCTTTCTTT.

The chain links TRBV5-4 to TRBJ2-7, with 13 bases that match TRBD2. The trim removed 0 bases at V and 1 base at J, leaving 4 bases unmatched. Germline CDR1 is SGHNT and CDR2 is YYREEE (reference sequence). The CDR3 loop spans 17 amino acids. The chain's CDR3 is CASSLGLAGGPSYEQYF. CDR3 coding DNA: TGTGCCAGCAGCTTGGGACTAGCGGGGGGCCCGTCCTACGAGCAGTACTTC. Full variable domain (remainder filled in from reference TRBV5-4 and TRBJ2-7): ETGVTQSPTHLIKTRGQQVTLRCSSQSGHNTVSWYQQALGQGPQFIFQYYREEENGRGNFPPRFSGLQFPNYSSELNVNALELDDSALYLCASSLGLAGGPSYEQYFGPGTRLTVT.

The rearrangement links TRBV14 to TRBJ2-4, with D possibly matching TRBD2 (6 bases). The V end lost 4 bases, the J end lost 4 bases, and 23 bases lay between the germline ends. Germline assignment: CDR1 SGHDN and CDR2 FVKESK. This CDR3 comprises 18 residues. CDR3 loop: CASSPPLRIAEPKNIQYF. For the CDR3, the DNA is TGTGCCAGCAGCCCCCCCCTTAGGATAGCGGAGCCGAAAAACATTCAGTACTTC.

The chain is built from TRBV6-1 and TRBJ1-2, with TRBD1 matching over 7 bases. Germline values: CDR1 MNHNS, CDR2 SASEGT. V was clipped by 4 bases and J by 7 bases; unmatched bases: 6. This CDR3 spans 13 amino acids. CDR3 bases: TGTGCCAGCAGTGGACTACAGGGGTCTGGCTACACCTTC. Residues: CASSGLQGSGYTF.

The genes are TRBV6-5 and TRBJ1-1, with D unresolved. This CDR3 is built from 15 residues. V dropped 0 bases and J dropped 1 base, with 9 bases sitting between them. Germline V gene lookup returns CDR1 MNHEY and CDR2 SVGAGI. The DNA for the CDR3 is TGTGCCAGCAGTTACTCATTTATCAGGAACACTGAAGCTTTCTTT. Translating it yields CASSYSFIRNTEAFF.

The CDR3 bases are TGTGCCAGCAGACGACAACAAGAGACCCAGTACTTC. Translation: CASRRQQETQYF. The chain recombines TRBV7-8 with TRBJ2-5; no firm D call. Germline lookup yields CDR1 SGHVS and CDR2 FQNEAQ. This CDR3 has 12 amino acids. V gave up 6 bases and J gave up 2 bases, with 7 bases separating them.